This T cell receptor (beta chain) was recovered during a study of molecular identifiers for immune sequencing clone quantification. Overall study: For replicates, RNA isolated from around 20,000 or 100,000 naive CD8 cells was divided into five portions, of which four were sequenced.

Making the bulk TCR libraries relied on previously described methods and listed TCR primers. From the PCR reads, TCRdb called clonotypes with MiXCR, one entry per CDR3 protein. Of about 54,000 distinct CDR3 sequences in the sample, 25% were seen once. The CDR3 sequence is 13 residues long. Germline V gives CDR1 DFQATT, CDR2 SNEGSKA (reference sequence). Naive CD8 libraries were made from roughly 21,000 to 960,000 sorted cells, and they used 10%, 30% or 50% RNA. Naive CD8 T cells were picked out by sorting for CD8+CD4-CCR7+CD45RA+. Turning to this clonotype: Just one base apart from a much larger clone, this may be a read error.

The rearrangement links TRBV20-1 to TRBJ1-1; D gene uncertain. The TCR sequence derives from a human donor in good health. Some libraries in this study had Jurkat cell RNA spiked in. Source material: naive CD8+ T cells from blood, with Jurkat cell RNA spiked in. Subset described: FACS-sorted CD8+CD4-CCR7+CD45RA+ naive T cells. CDR3 bases: TGCGGTGCTATTCTAGGAATGAACACTGAAGCTTTCTTT. Protein: CGAILGMNTEAFF.